This TCR beta chain derives from a study of blood T cells in healthy people across ages. Study-level points and caveats: In the absence of known donor CMV status, changes in expanded clonotypes were possibly confounded. A strong correlation was found between TCR beta diversity and the percentage of naive T cells.

In this sample, this clonotype turned up a few times. The antigen is not known. Aged about 6 to 100, donors were systemically healthy Caucasians from Russia. The authors ran a second PCR of roughly 6 to 12 cycles using a sample-barcoded 5' primer and a J-beta primer mix. MiXCR was run by TCRdb on the 5' RACE reads, yielding one entry per CDR3 protein. This repertoire shows about 1,800,000 distinct CDR3 sequences, about 28% found once; its top ten account for more than 6%. The sample was blood. The clonotype comes from a woman in her thirties in good health.

The CDR3 here is CASSYGTSDSNQPQHF. In DNA, the CDR3 is TGCGCCAGCAGCTACGGGACTTCGGATAGCAATCAGCCCCAGCATTTT. The chain carries TRBV5-1 and TRBJ1-5; weak D call: TRBD1 (5 bases). The V gene lost 3 bases and the J gene lost 0 bases, with 13 bases spanning the gap. Germline-derived CDR1 and CDR2 are SGHRS and YFSETQ. This CDR3 is built from 16 residues. The full variable domain, in which reference TRBV5-1 and TRBJ1-5 provide the parts outside the CDR3, is KAGVTQTPRYLIKTRGQQVTLSCSPISGHRSVSWYQQTPGQGLQFLFEYFSETQRNKGNFPGRFSGRQFSNSRSEMNVSTLELGDSALYLCASSYGTSDSNQPQHFGDGTRLSIL.